This is a list of T cell receptor beta chains from one sample in a study of T cell repertoires in cytomegalovirus infection. TCRdb passed the reads through MiXCR, listing each CDR3 protein once. Of about 250,000 distinct CDR3 sequences listed, around 12% are singletons. Sequencing was performed on PBMCs. The receptor source for this set is a human donor in good health (CMV status not recorded). Some clones in this sample may be carry-over from other donors' samples. CDR3s leave out the opening cysteine and the closing phenylalanine or tryptophan.

v_call	j_call	cdr3_aa
TRBV7-2	TRBJ1-1	ASSSQQGTEAF
TRBV7-9	TRBJ1-2	ASSLKSGTGGRYGYT
TRBV5-1	TRBJ2-3	ASSPSGRDTDTQY
TRBV10-3	TRBJ2-3	AISEITSEADTQY
TRBV20-1	TRBJ2-1	SAQETSGMSSYNEQF
TRBV19	TRBJ1-1	ASSDPTDPRDEAF
TRBV19	TRBJ2-2	ASSIVGGANTGELF
TRBV28	TRBJ2-2	ASHRLRGNTGELF
TRBV2	TRBJ2-7	ASGSQGTSGEQY
TRBV10-3	TRBJ1-2	AITGDALGYT